Presented here are 11 T cell receptor beta chains from one specimen sequenced in a study of blood T cell repertoires in COVID-19. Produced via immunoSEQ multiplex PCR; TCRdb's table is partial and in-frame only. The sample records 200,000 to 250,000 clones, under 90% being singletons. Material: PBMCs or T cells enriched from blood (not recorded which). Receptors originate from a man between 40 and 49 years old who had recovered from COVID-19.

The rearrangement links TRBV24-1 to TRBJ2-2; TRBD1 might be the D (5 bases). Trimming removed 1 base from V and 3 bases from J, with 17 bases in between. The CDR3 has 18 amino acids. Germline V gene data show CDR1 as KGHDR and CDR2 as SFDVKD. CDR3 sequence: CATSDLQDVRTDTGELFF. The CDR3 DNA is TGTGCCACCAGTGATTTACAGGACGTTCGTACTGACACCGGGGAGCTGTTTTTT.

The V and J genes are TRBV6-2 or TRBV6-3 and TRBJ1-5; 11 nucleotides line up with TRBD1. V lost 3 bases to trimming and J lost 7 bases; unmatched junction nucleotides: 8. Germline V gene sequence: CDR1 MNHEY, CDR2 SVGEGT. The CDR3 totals 16 residues. CDR3 loop: CASSYYGQGASQPQHF. The CDR3 bases are TGTGCCAGCAGTTATTACGGACAGGGGGCATCCCAGCCCCAGCATTTT.

This clone was counted between two and nine times. V gene TRBV5-5 combines with J gene TRBJ2-7, with TRBD1 identical over 7 bases. This CDR3 is 15 amino acids long. CDR1 is SGHKS, CDR2 YYEKEE, per germline (reference sequence). V dropped 7 bases and J dropped 11; count of bases not matched to a gene: 21. The CDR3 DNA reads TGTGCCAGCTGGGGTCAGGGGGAAATCAGTGGGAGAGAGTACTTC. Translation gives CASWGQGEISGREYF.

This clone appeared a few times. The genes are TRBV2 and TRBJ1-6; 7 bases fit TRBD1. CDR3 length: 15 amino acids. Germline assignment: CDR1 SNHLY and CDR2 FYNNEI. With 5 bases clipped from V and 7 bases from J, the junction kept 8 bases outside the gene matches. The CDR3 region is CASSPGGQQNSPLHF. For the CDR3, the DNA is TGTGCCAGCAGTCCTGGGGGACAGCAGAATTCACCCCTCCACTTT.

The genes are TRBV24-1 and TRBJ2-7, with D uncertain. V shed 7 bases and J shed 2 bases, with 5 bases lying between them. The CDR3 consists of 11 residues. Germline CDR1 is KGHDR and CDR2 is SFDVKD. CDR3: CATRAPYEQYF. The DNA of the CDR3 is TGTGCCACCAGGGCTCCCTACGAGCAGTACTTC.

This clone was observed a single time. This chain uses TRBV28 with TRBJ1-5, with D perhaps TRBD1 (5 bases). The germline V and J ends were trimmed by 11 bases and 1 base, with 9 bases remaining between them. Germline V gene sequence: CDR1 MDHEN, CDR2 SYDVKM. CDR3 size: 12 residues. The CDR3 here is CACGASNQPQHF. CDR3 nucleotide sequence: TGTGCCTGCGGGGCCAGCAATCAGCCCCAGCATTTT.

The chain joins TRBV29-1 to TRBJ2-1, with D possibly TRBD2 on 5 matching bases. The ends were cut back, 7 bases at V and 2 bases at J, with 12 bases in the middle. Germline loops: CDR1 SQVTM, CDR2 ANQGSEA. This CDR3 contains 13 residues. The CDR3 loop is CSARETAYNEQFF. The CDR3 coding sequence is TGCAGCGCCCGGGAAACTGCCTACAATGAGCAGTTCTTC.

The chain combines TRBV21-1 with TRBJ1-4; no DNA check was done on the table's D call, TRBD1. TRBV21-1 is classified as a pseudogene. The CDR3 has 17 amino acids. The CDR3 spells CASISGDRAATNEKLFF. The CDR3 region has the DNA TGTGCCAGCATCTCTGGGGACAGGGCTGCAACTAATGAAAAACTGTTTTTT.

The chain joins TRBV9 to TRBJ1-3, with TRBD1 matching 8 bases. From germline, CDR1 is SGDLS and CDR2 YYNGEE. After removal of 4 bases from V and 9 bases from J, the junction contained 12 bases not matched to a gene. This CDR3 comprises 15 residues. The CDR3 DNA reads TGTGCCAGCAGCTTAACCGGGACAGGAGCCGGCACCATATATTTT. It translates to CASSLTGTGAGTIYF.

This clone was recorded at least ten times. The rearrangement joins TRBV11-3 to TRBJ2-7; TRBD2 agrees at 9 bases. Germline CDR1 is SGHNT and CDR2 is YENEEA. Losses at the gene ends were 8 bases for V and 0 bases for J; bases not matched to a gene: 8. CDR3 size: 15 residues. CDR3 DNA sequence: TGTGCCAGCGAAAAAGCGGGGGGTAGCTCCTACGAGCAGTACTTC. It encodes CASEKAGGSSYEQYF. The variable domain in full, with the rest retrieved from reference TRBV11-3 and TRBJ2-7, is EAGVVQSPRYKIIEKKQPVAFWCNPISGHNTLYWYLQNLGQGPELLIRYENEEAVDDSQLPKDRFSAERLKGVDSTLKIQPAELGDSAVYLCASEKAGGSSYEQYFGPGTRLTVT.

The chain employs TRBV18 and TRBJ2-5; unclear D gene. Per the germline V gene, CDR1 is KGHSH and CDR2 is LQKENI. There are 12 residues in the CDR3. Trimming took off 5 bases at V and 2 bases at J, with 6 bases between the two ends. The CDR3 region is CASSFSQETQYF. The CDR3 nucleotides are TGTGCCAGCTCATTCTCGCAAGAGACCCAGTACTTC. Complete variable domain (other parts from reference TRBV18 and TRBJ2-5): NAGVMQNPRHLVRRRGQEARLRCSPMKGHSHVYWYRQLPEEGLKFMVYLQKENIIDESGMPKERFSAEFPKEGPSILRIQQVVRGDSAAYFCASSFSQETQYFGPGTRLLVL.